This record concerns one TCR beta chain sequence. Followed over time, Seattle patients had been enrolled while infection was active. In germline, CDR1 is SNHLY, CDR2 FYNNEI. There are 14 residues in the CDR3. The ends lost 2 bases at V and 7 bases at J; junction bases unmatched: 6. The data were produced by immunoSEQ multiplex PCR, yet TCRdb's version contains in-frame clones alone and is incomplete. This table holds about 94,000 clones, just under 80% found once. These data belong to a study of blood T cell repertoires in COVID-19. About the research overall: The United States, Italy and Spain provided the acute and convalescent COVID-19 samples.

Material: peripheral blood. The TCR comes from a man in his 70s with COVID-19, enrolled during active disease. The gene calls are TRBV2 and TRBJ2-7, with TRBD2 matching over 9 bases. The CDR3 protein is CASSEKRGAREQYF. CDR3 DNA: TGTGCCAGCAGTGAAAAGCGGGGGGCAAGGGAGCAGTACTTC.